These T cell receptor beta chains were read from a single sample in a study of cytomegalovirus exposure and HLA in healthy donors. The repertoire was sequenced with immunoSEQ multiplex PCR; TCRdb's copy has only in-frame clones and lacks some. The sample holds 150,000 or so clones, roughly 10% seen once. The source material was PBMCs. The receptors derive from a man aged 45-65 years in good health and CMV-seronegative. Each CDR3 is given with its conserved first and last residue. D genes are given only for firm matches. Clone sizes are given selectively: once, few, many, or a class where the clone is expanded.

>.|.|TRBV19|TRBJ2-5|12
TGTGCCAGTAGTATCGACTCCGGGACCCAGTACTTC
CASSIDSGTQYF
>.|TRBD2|TRBV7-2|TRBJ2-5|17
TGTGCCAGCAGTTGGGGGACTAGCGGAGGAGGGGGGGAGACCCAGTACTTC
CASSWGTSGGGGETQYF
>few|TRBD1|TRBV6-5|TRBJ2-7|15
TGTGCCAGCAGTACCTCCGGGACAGGGCCCTACGAGCAGTACTTC
CASSTSGTGPYEQYF
>few|.|TRBV1|TRBJ2-2|18
TGCACCAGCAGCCAAGAAGGGCTAGCGGGAGTAGGGACCGGGGAGCTGTTTTTT
CTSSQEGLAGVGTGELFF
>few|.|TRBV4-1|TRBJ2-6|18
TGCGCCAGCAGCAATAGCGGCACTGGACCGGGGGGGGCCAACGTCCTGACTTTC
CASSNSGTGPGGANVLTF
>.|.|TRBV11-2|TRBJ2-3|15
TGTGCCAGCAGCTTAAGGCGCGGGGACACAGATACGCAGTATTTT
CASSLRRGDTDTQYF
>.|.|TRBV5-1|TRBJ2-3|15
TGCGCCAGCAGGGGTCAGGGATACCGCACAGATACGCAGTATTTT
CASRGQGYRTDTQYF
>.|TRBD1|TRBV5-4|TRBJ2-5|18
TGTGCCAGCAGCATATACTTGGTCGGACAGGGGGACCAAGAGACCCAGTACTTC
CASSIYLVGQGDQETQYF
>few|TRBD2|TRBV6-4|TRBJ2-7|13
TGTGCCAGCAGTGACGGGACTACTGACGAGCAGTACTTC
CASSDGTTDEQYF
>.|TRBD1|TRBV19|TRBJ1-1|14
TGTGCCAGTAGTATGGCAGGGGGTCCCTATGAAGCTTTCTTT
CASSMAGGPYEAFF
>few|.|TRBV6-6|TRBJ2-1|15
TGTGCCAGCAGTTACCTAAATACGGGGTTTGATGAGCAGTTCTTC
CASSYLNTGFDEQFF
>few|TRBD1|TRBV6-6|TRBJ1-2|13
TGTGCCAGCAGCGGACAGGCTAACTATGGCTACACCTTC
CASSGQANYGYTF
>.|.|TRBV7-6|TRBJ2-3|16
TGTGCCAGCAGCTTAGCAAAGGGCCCCAGGGCAGATACGCAGTATTTT
CASSLAKGPRADTQYF
>.|.|TRBV2|TRBJ1-1|15
TGTGCCAGCAGACGTGAGGGAGGGGCTGGTACTGAAGCTTTCTTT
CASRREGGAGTEAFF
>.|.|TRBV5-4|TRBJ1-6|15
TGTGCCAGCAGCTCGGGCCCGGGGGACAATTCACCCCTCCACTTT
CASSSGPGDNSPLHF
>few|TRBD1|TRBV11-2|TRBJ1-1|13
TGTGCCAGCAGCCAGACAGGGGTCGCTGAAGCTTTCTTT
CASSQTGVAEAFF
>.|.|TRBV10-1|TRBJ2-3|13
TGCGCCAGCAGTGAGCCAGGGAAAGATACGCAGTATTTT
CASSEPGKDTQYF
>.|.|TRBV21-1|TRBJ2-5|18
TGTGCCAGCAGCAAAGCCCCTAGCGGGGGGCCCCGTCCTTTGAGCCAGTACTTC
CASSKAPSGGPRPLSQYF
>.|.|TRBV6-1|TRBJ1-1|13
TGTGCCAGCAGCGCTCGAGTCAACACTGAAGCTTTCTTT
CASSARVNTEAFF
>.|TRBD1|TRBV19|TRBJ1-1|15
TGTGCCAGTACCGAATCAGGGGGCAAGAAGACTGAAGCTTTCTTT
CASTESGGKKTEAFF
>few|TRBD1|TRBV5-1|TRBJ1-1|13
TGCGCCAGCAGCGCCAGACAGGGCACTGAAGCTTTCTTT
CASSARQGTEAFF
>few|TRBD2|TRBV30|TRBJ2-7|17
TGTGCCTGGAGTCGCCTAGCGGGGGGTTCGAGCTCCTACGAGCAGTACTTC
CAWSRLAGGSSSYEQYF
>few|TRBD2|TRBV29-1|TRBJ2-7|14
TGCAGCGTTCGTCCGACTAGCGGAGCCTACGAGCAGTACTTC
CSVRPTSGAYEQYF
>few|.|TRBV19|TRBJ2-3|15
TGTGCCAGTAGCCCGACAGATTCTAGCACAGATACGCAGTATTTT
CASSPTDSSTDTQYF
>.|.|TRBV27|TRBJ1-1|12
TGTGCCAGCAGTTCCATGAACACTGAAGCTTTCTTT
CASSSMNTEAFF
>few|.|TRBV11-2|TRBJ2-5|13
TGTGCCAGCAGCTTCGGGGAAGGTGAGACCCAGTACTTC
CASSFGEGETQYF
>few|.|TRBV11-2|TRBJ1-2|14
TGTGCCAGCAGCTCCAGGACAGCCCATTATGGCTACACCTTC
CASSSRTAHYGYTF
>.|TRBD1|TRBV19|TRBJ1-1|18
TGTGCCAGTAGTTCTGACCGCGGACAGGGGGGTATTGACACTGAAGCTTTCTTT
CASSSDRGQGGIDTEAFF
>.|.|TRBV6-5|TRBJ1-2|13
TGTGCCAGCGCTTATCGCGGGGGTTACGGCTACACCTTC
CASAYRGGYGYTF
>few|.|TRBV27|TRBJ2-5|13
TGTGCCAGCAGTCCGACTTCCCGGGAGACCCAGTACTTC
CASSPTSRETQYF
>.|TRBD2|TRBV30|TRBJ2-2|15
TGTGCCTGGACTGTCCGGGCGGCGGGAGCCGGGGGGCTGTTTTTT
CAWTVRAAGAGGLFF
>.|.|TRBV5-1|TRBJ2-5|17
TGCGCCAGCAGCTTGGAAGGGGGCGGGAGGAGACCCGGGGCCCAGTACTTC
CASSLEGGGRRPGAQYF
>.|.|TRBV29-1|TRBJ1-4|12
TGCAGCGTTGAAGATCCGGCAAGAGGACTGTTTTTT
CSVEDPARGLFF
>few|.|TRBV19|TRBJ1-5|13
TGTGCCAGTAGTAGCCAGGTAGACCAGCCCCAGCATTTT
CASSSQVDQPQHF
>few|.|TRBV30|TRBJ1-1|15
TGTGCCACTAGCGGGGGAGTCCGGGCCCAGAAGAGAGCTTTCTTT
CATSGGVRAQKRAFF
>few|TRBD1|TRBV19|TRBJ2-7|14
TGTGCCAGTAGCCAACAGGGGGCCACCTACGAGCAGTACTTC
CASSQQGATYEQYF
>.|TRBD2|TRBV7-3|TRBJ2-3|15
TGTGCCAGCAGCTTAAGTGGGGGGGGTCCAGATACGCAGTATTTT
CASSLSGGGPDTQYF
>few|.|TRBV28|TRBJ1-2|13
TGTGCCAGCAGCACCGGACAGATCTATGGCTACACCTTC
CASSTGQIYGYTF
>few|.|TRBV5-4|TRBJ2-3|15
TGTGCCAGCAGCTTGGGACTAACTATCACAGATACGCAGTATTTT
CASSLGLTITDTQYF
>few|TRBD1|TRBV30|TRBJ2-7|14
TGTGCCTGGAGTGTCAGACAGGGGGCTTACGAGCAGTACTTC
CAWSVRQGAYEQYF
>few|TRBD1|TRBV6-1|TRBJ2-2|15
TGTGCCAGCGGTTGGGACAGGACGAACACCGGGGAGCTGTTTTTT
CASGWDRTNTGELFF
>few|TRBD2|TRBV7-9|TRBJ2-7|15
TGTGCCAGCAGCCCCTTAGCGGGAGGGCCCTACGAGCAGTACTTC
CASSPLAGGPYEQYF